This entry features one T cell receptor beta chain sequence. Its antigen is unidentified. The CDR3 has 13 residues. The V gene end was trimmed by 6 bases and the J gene end by 3 bases; junction bases not matched to a gene: 7. Germline CDR1 is DFQATT and CDR2 is SNEGSKA (reference sequence). Via MiXCR, TCRdb re-called the reads, giving one row per CDR3 protein. Of about a million distinct CDR3 sequences listed, around a third were seen once; the top ten hold 11% to 15%. These data belong to a study of T cell repertoires in cytomegalovirus infection. As for the study in general: Public TCR beta signatures were indicative of both CMV infection and a matching HLA type. General study results and limits: CMV-specific TCR beta clonotypes restricted by HLA-C dominated the ex vivo response.

The clonotype comes from a human donor in good health (CMV status not recorded). Some clones in this sample may be carry-over from other donors' samples. The sequences come from cultured CD8+ T cells from PBMCs, collected from culture after CMV antigen stimulation. The chain uses TRBV20-1 and TRBJ2-7; 8 nucleotides match TRBD2. This CDR3 reads CSASGGGFYEQYV. The CDR3 DNA sequence: TGCAGTGCCTCGGGGGGGGGCTTCTACGAGCAGTACGTC.